The 27 T cell receptor beta chains presented below share a single source sample, sequenced in a study of cytomegalovirus exposure and HLA in healthy donors. 60 Vbeta and 13 Jbeta primers were used in PCR. Profiled with immunoSEQ multiplex PCR; TCRdb holds only in-frame clones, not every one. The sample holds about 130,000 clones; roughly 83% are singletons and the top ten take around 18%. Sequenced input: PBMCs. The receptors were gathered from a man between 18 and 29 years old in good health and CMV-seropositive.

This chain joins TRBV27 and TRBJ1-1; TRBD1 matches at 7 bases. Germline CDR1 MNHEY, CDR2 SMNVEV (reference sequence). After removal of 6 bases from V and 11 bases from J, the junction contained 6 bases not matched to a gene. The CDR3 consists of 11 residues. CDR3 region: CASRTGHEAFF. In nucleotides, the CDR3 is TGTGCCAGCAGGACAGGGCACGAGGCTTTCTTT.

The J gene is TRBJ2-3, the V gene TRBV19; D is perhaps TRBD2 (6 bases). CDR3 length equals 14 residues. Germline assignment: CDR1 LNHDA and CDR2 SQIVND (reference sequence). V gave up 5 bases and J gave up 1 base, with 10 bases separating them. In DNA form, the CDR3 reads TGTGCCAGTAGTTTAGCGGTCGGCACAGATACGCAGTATTTT. Translation gives CASSLAVGTDTQYF.

The rearrangement uses TRBV29-1 and TRBJ1-2; 7 nucleotides line up with TRBD1. Germline-derived CDR1 and CDR2 are SQVTM and ANQGSEA. Trimming took 5 bases from V and 6 from J; bases not matched to a gene: 3. The CDR3 sequence is 11 residues long. CDR3 amino acids: CSVTGVDGYTF. The CDR3 bases are TGCAGCGTTACAGGGGTGGATGGCTACACCTTC.

This chain links TRBV5-1 with TRBJ2-5; 8 nucleotides match TRBD1. Trimming cost V 0 bases and J 5 bases; bases outside gene matches: 9. The CDR3 runs to 16 residues. The V gene's germline CDR1 is SGHRS and CDR2 YFSETQ. CDR3 sequence: CASSLAQGALAETQYF. CDR3 DNA: TGCGCCAGCAGCTTGGCCCAGGGGGCGTTGGCGGAGACCCAGTACTTC.

The chain links TRBV2 to TRBJ1-1; 7 bases are shared with TRBD1. This CDR3 contains 13 residues. Looked up from germline, CDR1 is SNHLY and CDR2 is FYNNEI. V was clipped by 6 bases and J by 6 bases; unmatched bases: 7. Here the CDR3 reads CASSDRAEAEAFF. Here the CDR3 DNA reads TGTGCCAGCAGCGACAGGGCCGAAGCTGAAGCTTTCTTT.

The chain links TRBV9 to TRBJ1-5; 11 bases align to TRBD1. CDR3 size: 14 residues. Trimming cost V 4 bases and J 11 bases; bases outside gene matches: 8. Germline loops: CDR1 SGDLS, CDR2 YYNGEE. CDR3 in DNA: TGTGCCAGCAGCTTCGGGACAGGGGGGGGAGCCCAGCATTTT. Translating it yields CASSFGTGGGAQHF.

This clone has only one observation. The chain has TRBV6-4 and TRBJ1-4, with 8 bases identical to TRBD1. This CDR3 contains 16 residues. J gave up 0 bases and V 3 bases, and 3 bases lay outside the gene matches. CDR1 MRHNA and CDR2 SNTAGT come from the germline V gene. In DNA form, the CDR3 reads TGTGCCAGCAGTGAGACAGGGGAGCCAACTAATGAAAAACTGTTTTTT. It is translated as CASSETGEPTNEKLFF.

The chain has TRBV6-1 and TRBJ1-2; D unresolved. The CDR3 is 15 amino acids. V lost 2 bases and J 8 bases, leaving 18 bases between the germline ends. Germline lookup yields CDR1 MNHNS and CDR2 SASEGT. In DNA form, the CDR3 reads TGTGCCAGCAGTGAAATTTTGGACTCGGGATTGGGCTACACCTTC. Protein product: CASSEILDSGLGYTF.

V is TRBV7-8 and J is TRBJ2-7, with 10 bases fitting TRBD1. The CDR3 is made up of 15 amino acids. The junction had 10 bases not matched to a gene; V was cut back by 4 bases and J by 7 bases. Germline CDR1 is SGHVS and CDR2 is FQNEAQ. The CDR3 reads CASSSRQGATWEQYF. For the CDR3, the DNA is TGTGCCAGCAGCTCCCGACAGGGGGCAACGTGGGAGCAGTACTTC.

The CDR3 spells CASSLGGAYSGNTIYF. The CDR3 DNA follows: TGTGCCAGCAGTTTAGGAGGGGCCTACTCTGGAAACACCATATATTTT. This chain uses TRBV28 with TRBJ1-3, with a tentative D call TRBD1 (5 bases). CDR1 is MDHEN and CDR2 is SYDVKM in the germline V gene. The CDR3 length is 16 residues. V lost 2 bases and J lost 0, with 11 bases in between.

This chain links TRBV5-1 with TRBJ2-5; 13 nucleotides align to TRBD2. CDR1 SGHRS and CDR2 YFSETQ come from the germline V gene. The V segment lost 4 bases and the J segment 3 bases; nucleotides outside the gene matches: 3. This CDR3 region has 15 residues. CDR3 DNA: TGCGCCAGCAGCAGGACTAGCGGGGGAGAAGAGACCCAGTACTTC. It translates to CASSRTSGGEETQYF.

This chain joins TRBV28 and TRBJ2-3; D is possibly TRBD1 (6 bases). Per germline, CDR1 MDHEN and CDR2 SYDVKM. CDR3 length: 17 residues. V lost 5 bases to trimming and J lost 6 bases, with 24 bases between them. CDR3: CASSPGLHGLQGDTQYF. DNA for the CDR3: TGTGCCAGCAGTCCAGGACTTCATGGCCTCCAGGGGGATACGCAGTATTTT. The whole variable domain, remainder taken from reference TRBV28 and TRBJ2-3, is DVKVTQSSRYLVKRTGEKVFLECVQDMDHENMFWYRQDPGLGLRLIYFSYDVKMKEKGDIPEGYSVSREKKERFSLILESASTNQTSMYLCASSPGLHGLQGDTQYFGPGTRLTVL.

This chain connects TRBV2 to TRBJ1-2; tentative D call: TRBD1 (6 bases). The CDR3 contains 13 residues. V lost 9 bases to trimming and J lost 6 bases, with 17 bases between them. From germline, CDR1 is SNHLY and CDR2 FYNNEI. CDR3: CARRLHQGNGYTF. DNA for the CDR3: TGTGCCAGACGCCTTCACCAGGGGAATGGCTACACCTTC.

This clone was counted once. Here the CDR3 omits its conserved ending phenylalanine or tryptophan, so a read error is the likely source. V is TRBV19 and J is TRBJ1-1; tentatively, D is TRBD1 (5 bases). Germline V CDR1 and CDR2: LNHDA, SQIVND (reference sequence). CDR3 length: 13 residues. V was trimmed by 3 bases and J by 10 bases, leaving 15 bases between them. CDR3 region: CASSIQDGGAAFL. Written as DNA, the CDR3 is TGTGCCAGTAGTATCCAAGATGGAGGGGCAGCTTTCCTT.

The chain joins TRBV5-4 to TRBJ1-1; TRBD1 matches at 8 bases. Germline CDR1 and CDR2: SGHNT and YYREEE (reference sequence). The CDR3 spans 15 residues. V lost 1 base, J lost 5 bases, and 7 bases stayed unmatched. DNA for the CDR3: TGTGCCAGCAGCTTGCGGACAGGGACGTTGACTGAAGCTTTCTTT. Translated, it gives CASSLRTGTLTEAFF. Filled out from reference TRBV5-4 and TRBJ1-1, the complete variable domain reads ETGVTQSPTHLIKTRGQQVTLRCSSQSGHNTVSWYQQALGQGPQFIFQYYREEENGRGNFPPRFSGLQFPNYSSELNVNALELDDSALYLCASSLRTGTLTEAFFGQGTRLTVV.

This chain links TRBV5-1 with TRBJ1-5; a possible D gene is TRBD1 (5 bases). The V and J ends lost 0 bases and 11 bases respectively, with 6 bases between them. CDR1 and CDR2 (germline): SGHRS, YFSETQ. The CDR3 sequence is 11 residues long. The CDR3, as DNA: TGCGCCAGCAGCTTGGGGGGGGCCCAGCATTTT. Translation: CASSLGGAQHF.

This sequence joins TRBV6-5 and TRBJ2-7; 8 bases align to TRBD1. V was pared by 6 bases and J by 2 bases, with 9 bases of the junction left unmatched. This CDR3 has 15 amino acids. Germline values: CDR1 MNHEY, CDR2 SVGAGI. CDR3 amino acids: CASSPHGTGTYEQYF. The CDR3 DNA is TGTGCCAGCAGCCCCCACGGGACAGGAACCTACGAGCAGTACTTC.

The chain uses TRBV14 and TRBJ2-1; weak D call: TRBD2 (7 bases). Trimming removed 1 base at V and 2 bases at J, with 9 bases between. Germline V gene sequence: CDR1 SGHDN, CDR2 FVKESK. CDR3 length: 15 amino acids. The CDR3 reads CASSQVGGPYNEQFF. CDR3 DNA: TGTGCCAGCAGCCAAGTGGGGGGGCCCTACAATGAGCAGTTCTTC.

The V gene is TRBV2, the J gene TRBJ2-2, with 14 bases that match TRBD2. V lost 6 bases, J lost 5 bases, and 8 bases stayed unmatched. CDR3 length equals 17 residues. CDR1 is SNHLY, CDR2 FYNNEI, per germline. CDR3 in amino acids: CASRKTSGGAGTGELFF. The DNA of the CDR3 is TGTGCCAGCAGAAAGACTAGCGGGGGGGCAGGTACCGGGGAGCTGTTTTTT. Variable domain in full (rest from reference TRBV2 and TRBJ2-2): EPEVTQTPSHQVTQMGQEVILRCVPISNHLYFYWYRQILGQKVEFLVSFYNNEISEKSEIFDDQFSVERPDGSNFTLKIRSTKLEDSAMYFCASRKTSGGAGTGELFFGEGSRLTVL.

In DNA form, the CDR3 reads TGTGCCAGCAGCTTAGCAGGGATCACTGAAGCTTTCTTT. This encodes CASSLAGITEAFF. The chain recombines TRBV11-2 with TRBJ1-1; D perhaps matches TRBD1 (5 bases). The CDR3 covers 13 residues. V was trimmed by 1 base and J by 4 bases, leaving 7 bases between them. Looked up from germline, CDR1 is SGHAT and CDR2 is FQNNGV.

A remark on this clone: Other DNA variants within this sample encode the same CDR3. This chain connects TRBV25-1 to TRBJ2-7, with a weak D call TRBD1 (6 bases). Germline CDR1 MGHDK, CDR2 SYGVNS. Trimming took off 2 bases at V and 0 bases at J, with 11 bases between the two ends. The CDR3 extends over 15 amino acids. CDR3 nucleotides: TGTGCCAGCAGTGAAGGTGGACAGAGCTCCTACGAGCAGTACTTC. Its translation is CASSEGGQSSYEQYF.

The J gene is TRBJ2-3, the V gene TRBV27; 8 bases are shared with TRBD1. The germline CDR1 and CDR2 sequences are MNHEY and SMNVEV (reference sequence). The CDR3 covers 16 residues. The junction had 7 bases not matched to a gene; V was cut back by 1 base and J by 4 bases. Written as DNA, the CDR3 is TGTGCCAGCAGTTTATATACAGGGGGTATCTCAGATACGCAGTATTTT. Its protein product is CASSLYTGGISDTQYF.

The chain links TRBV6-1 to TRBJ1-3, with a weak D call TRBD1 (6 bases). With 0 bases removed from V and 4 bases from J, the gap between germline ends came to 10 bases. This CDR3 region has 15 residues. CDR1 and CDR2 (germline): MNHNS, SASEGT. The CDR3 is CASSEAQQGGNTIYF. The CDR3 bases are TGTGCCAGCAGTGAAGCTCAACAGGGAGGAAACACCATATATTTT.

The chain carries TRBV11-2 and TRBJ1-5; D uncertain. The V end was cut by 5 bases, the J end by 0 bases, with 11 bases between. Germline CDR1 SGHAT, CDR2 FQNNGV. CDR3 length: 15 residues. The CDR3, as DNA: TGTGCCAGCAGCCTGACGGGGTATAGCAATCAGCCCCAGCATTTT. Its translation: CASSLTGYSNQPQHF.

The chain employs TRBV19 and TRBJ2-7, with a possible D match to TRBD1 (5 bases). Germline V gives CDR1 LNHDA, CDR2 SQIVND (reference sequence). The germline V and J ends were trimmed by 4 bases and 3 bases, with 16 bases remaining between them. The CDR3 is 15 amino acids. The chain's CDR3 is CASSTTFDSYYEQYF. CDR3 DNA: TGTGCCAGTAGTACGACCTTCGACAGTTACTACGAGCAGTACTTC. Variable domain in full (rest from reference TRBV19 and TRBJ2-7): DGGITQSPKYLFRKEGQNVTLSCEQNLNHDAMYWYRQDPGQGLRLIYYSQIVNDFQKGDIAEGYSVSREKKESFPLTVTSAQKNPTAFYLCASSTTFDSYYEQYFGPGTRLTVT.

The chain carries TRBV21-1 and TRBJ1-1; the tabulated D call, TRBD1, remains unverified against the DNA. TRBV21-1 is a known pseudogene. This CDR3 comprises 12 residues. In nucleotides, the CDR3 is TGTGCCGCCTCGGGACAAGACACTGAAGCTTTCTTT. Translated, it gives CAASGQDTEAFF.

In DNA, the CDR3 is TGTGCCAGCAGTTCATCGAGGGCCGGGACAGGGGGAATTTACGAGCAGTACTTC. Translation: CASSSSRAGTGGIYEQYF. The chain has TRBV27 and TRBJ2-7; TRBD1 matches at 11 bases. CDR1 and CDR2 (germline): MNHEY, SMNVEV (reference sequence). The length of the CDR3 is 18 residues. V lost 4 bases and J lost 4; bases outside the gene matches: 15.